These 23 T cell receptor beta chains came from one sample sequenced in a study of T cells after yellow fever vaccination. TCRdb reprocessed the 5' RACE reads with MiXCR, giving one entry per CDR3 protein. The table includes approximately 580,000 distinct CDR3 sequences, less than 20% detected once. The sample was PBMCs, taken about 5 days after the first yellow fever vaccination. The receptors here all came from a man aged 18 to 29 who received the YFV17D yellow fever vaccine.

This clonotype was counted only a few times. The CDR3: CASSLSLRPRGEQFF. The CDR3 bases are TGTGCCAGCAGTTTGAGTCTCAGGCCCCGGGGTGAGCAGTTCTTC. The chain couples TRBV12-3 or TRBV12-4 to TRBJ2-1, with a possible D match to TRBD2 (5 bases). There are 15 residues in the CDR3. V lost 3 bases, J lost 9 bases, and 18 bases lay in between.

The sample holds many counts of this clonotype. The chain is built from TRBV12-3 or TRBV12-4 and TRBJ1-5, with D uncertain. CDR3 length equals 16 residues. Trimming pared 4 bases from V and 0 bases from J, leaving 13 bases between. CDR3 nucleotides: TGTGCCAGCAGTTCGTCGGTGGCCCATAGCAATCAGCCCCAGCATTTT. Amino acids: CASSSSVAHSNQPQHF.

The chain has TRBV20-1 and TRBJ2-1; no clear D. V lost 4 bases and J 9 bases, leaving 22 bases between the germline ends. There are 15 residues in the CDR3. The germline CDR1 and CDR2 sequences are DFQATT and SNEGSKA (reference sequence). CDR3 region: CSANQGGRAFGEQFF. The CDR3 coding sequence is TGCAGTGCTAACCAAGGCGGCAGAGCCTTCGGTGAGCAGTTCTTC.

This clonotype turned up a few times. The chain carries TRBV21-1 and TRBJ2-5; no check of the table's D call, TRBD1, against the DNA was made. TRBV21-1 is listed as a pseudogene. There are 12 residues in the CDR3. For the CDR3, the DNA is TGTGCCAGCAGCGACAGGGATGAGACCCAGTACTTC. As protein: CASSDRDETQYF.

This clonotype was detected ten times or more. The rearrangement joins TRBV12-3 or TRBV12-4 to TRBJ1-2; the D gene is possibly TRBD1 (5 bases). V was pared by 6 bases and J by 8 bases, with 16 bases between. This CDR3 is built from 13 residues. The CDR3 sequence is CASRLPGVEGYTF. The DNA for the CDR3 is TGTGCCAGCAGACTTCCGGGGGTCGAGGGCTACACCTTC.

V and J are TRBV12-3 or TRBV12-4 and TRBJ2-7, with 8 bases fitting TRBD1. J lost 6 bases, V lost 3 bases, and 7 bases had no gene match. The CDR3 extends over 14 amino acids. CDR3 in DNA: TGTGCCAGCAGTTTTGAGACAGGGGCGAGCGAGCAGTACTTC. Translated: CASSFETGASEQYF.

This clonotype was counted between two and nine times. This CDR3 reads CASSRRTAYEQYF. In nucleotides, the CDR3 is TGTGCCAGCAGCCGTCGGACGGCCTACGAGCAGTACTTC. The chain uses TRBV3-1 and TRBJ2-7; no reliable D call. V was clipped by 4 bases and J by 2 bases, with 9 bases between them. There are 13 residues in the CDR3. In germline, CDR1 is LGHDT, CDR2 YNNKEL (reference sequence).

The chain combines TRBV5-1 with TRBJ1-3; 7 positions agree with TRBD1. Trimming at V came to 1 base and at J to 8 bases, leaving 9 bases not matched to a gene. The CDR3 loop spans 15 amino acids. Germline V lookup: CDR1 SGHRS, CDR2 YFSETQ. CDR3 nucleotide sequence: TGCGCCAGCAGCTTGCACGACAGGGCGCAGGACACCATATATTTT. Its translation is CASSLHDRAQDTIYF.

This clonotype was observed a few times. V gene TRBV27 combines with J gene TRBJ2-1; D gene uncertain. Trimming removed 4 bases from V and 9 bases from J, with 16 bases in between. This CDR3 is built from 14 residues. The V gene's germline CDR1 is MNHEY and CDR2 SMNVEV (reference sequence). CDR3 protein: CASSSRAIQVEQFF. The CDR3 nucleotides read TGTGCCAGCAGTTCCAGAGCTATACAAGTTGAGCAGTTCTTC.

The chain uses TRBV20-1 and TRBJ2-1; 7 positions agree with TRBD2. The CDR3 covers 14 residues. V dropped 6 bases and J dropped 2; count of bases not matched to a gene: 7. The V gene's germline CDR1 is DFQATT and CDR2 SNEGSKA (reference sequence). CDR3 loop: CSAPTRGAYNEQFF. Written as DNA, the CDR3 is TGCAGTGCCCCTACCCGGGGGGCCTACAATGAGCAGTTCTTC.

This chain links TRBV6-2 or TRBV6-3 with TRBJ1-5; D is ambiguous. The V gene lost 5 bases and the J gene lost 7 bases, with 15 bases spanning the gap. The CDR3 is 14 residues long. The germline V gene encodes CDR1 MNHEY and CDR2 SVGEGT. CDR3 sequence (DNA): TGTGCCAGCAGTGCTCGCTCGGTTGGGCAGCCCCAGCATTTT. Its translation: CASSARSVGQPQHF.

This clonotype was counted at least ten times. The V call is TRBV24-1, the J call TRBJ2-3, with 8 bases fitting TRBD1. Trimming at V came to 3 bases and at J to 5 bases, leaving 6 bases not matched to a gene. This CDR3 is 15 amino acids long. Germline-derived CDR1 and CDR2 are KGHDR and SFDVKD. This CDR3 is CATSDPRGPGDTQYF. The CDR3 region has the DNA TGTGCCACCAGTGATCCCAGGGGGCCCGGAGATACGCAGTATTTT.

This rearrangement joins TRBV27 to TRBJ1-6; possibly TRBD1 for D (6 bases). This CDR3 spans 15 amino acids. Germline V CDR1 and CDR2: MNHEY, SMNVEV (reference sequence). Trimming stripped 3 bases from V and 8 bases from J, with 14 bases between. The CDR3 bases are TGTGCCAGCAGTTTTTACAGGGCCTTGGATTCACCCCTCCACTTT. It specifies CASSFYRALDSPLHF.

The V call is TRBV7-9, the J call TRBJ2-2; perhaps TRBD1 as D (6 bases). V lost 7 bases, J lost 5 bases, and 17 bases lay in between. There are 15 residues in the CDR3. The germline CDR1 and CDR2 sequences are SEHNR and FQNEAQ (reference sequence). CDR3 region: CASTPRTVVTGELFF. DNA of the CDR3: TGTGCCAGCACCCCGAGGACAGTTGTGACCGGGGAGCTGTTTTTT.

This chain joins TRBV12-3 or TRBV12-4 and TRBJ2-3, with D possibly matching TRBD1 (6 bases). Trimming removed 3 bases at V and 2 bases at J, with 15 bases between. The CDR3 loop spans 16 amino acids. CDR3 loop: CASSFLQGTFTDTQYF. In DNA form, the CDR3 reads TGTGCCAGCAGTTTTCTCCAGGGGACATTCACAGATACGCAGTATTTT.

This clonotype has just a few counts. V is TRBV3-1 and J is TRBJ2-4; D is undetermined. The CDR3 is made up of 16 amino acids. V lost 1 base and J 0 bases, leaving 10 bases between the germline ends. From germline, CDR1 is LGHDT and CDR2 YNNKEL (reference sequence). The chain's CDR3 is CASSQAGSVAKNIQYF. The CDR3 nucleotides are TGTGCCAGCAGCCAAGCCGGAAGCGTAGCCAAAAACATTCAGTACTTC.

This clonotype was recorded a few times. V gene TRBV6-2 or TRBV6-3 combines with J gene TRBJ2-7, with D possibly TRBD2 on 5 matching bases. With 3 bases removed from V and 0 bases from J, the gap between germline ends came to 18 bases. Germline V CDR1 and CDR2: MNHEY, SVGEGT. There are 17 residues in the CDR3. This chain's CDR3 is CASSYEAERTISYEQYV. The CDR3 bases are TGTGCCAGCAGTTATGAAGCGGAGAGGACCATCTCCTACGAGCAGTACGTC.

The chain couples TRBV20-1 to TRBJ2-3; D is tentatively TRBD1 or TRBD2 (5 bases each). Germline V gene sequence: CDR1 DFQATT, CDR2 SNEGSKA (reference sequence). V lost 3 bases to trimming and J lost 0 bases, with 19 bases between them. The CDR3 has 17 amino acids. The CDR3: CSARGPGSPVSTDTQYF. For the CDR3, the DNA is TGCAGTGCTAGGGGACCGGGGAGCCCCGTTAGCACAGATACGCAGTATTTT.

V and J are TRBV20-1 and TRBJ1-6; 7 bases are a match to TRBD1. Germline CDR1 reads DFQATT; CDR2 reads SNEGSKA (reference sequence). The J segment lost 8 bases and the V segment lost 4 bases, leaving 5 bases of the junction unmatched. There are 13 residues in the CDR3. In nucleotides, the CDR3 is TGCAGTGCTAAAGGGACAGACCATTCACCCCTCCACTTT. The encoded protein is CSAKGTDHSPLHF.

This clonotype was seen more than once but under ten times. This chain uses TRBV14 with TRBJ2-7; the match to TRBD2 covers 9 bases. Per the germline V gene, CDR1 is SGHDN and CDR2 is FVKESK. The trim removed 4 bases at V and 5 bases at J, leaving 3 bases unmatched. The CDR3 is 13 residues long. The CDR3 loop reads CASSRTSAHEQYF. In nucleotides, the CDR3 is TGTGCCAGCAGCCGGACTAGCGCCCACGAGCAGTACTTC.

This clonotype was observed a handful of times. The chain combines TRBV7-9 with TRBJ1-2, with D possibly matching TRBD1 (6 bases). The germline CDR1 and CDR2 sequences are SEHNR and FQNEAQ (reference sequence). The germline V and J ends were trimmed by 1 base and 6 bases, with 12 bases remaining between them. The length of the CDR3 is 14 residues. The CDR3 here is CASSLGAGEDGYTF. CDR3 coding DNA: TGTGCCAGCAGCTTAGGGGCAGGGGAGGATGGCTACACCTTC.

This clonotype has just a few counts. The gene calls are TRBV4-3 and TRBJ2-2, with D uncertain. The CDR3 runs 16 residues. The germline gives CDR1 LGHNA, CDR2 YSLEER. The V end lost 5 bases, the J end lost 5 bases, and 18 bases lay between the germline ends. CDR3 coding DNA: TGCGCCAGCAGCTACCAAGCCCAGTTTACGACCGGGGAGCTGTTTTTT. It codes for CASSYQAQFTTGELFF.

J is TRBJ2-1 and V is TRBV29-1; weak D call: TRBD1 (6 bases). The V and J ends lost 4 bases and 9 bases respectively, with 13 bases between them. In germline, CDR1 is SQVTM, CDR2 ANQGSEA. The CDR3 has 12 residues. For the CDR3, the DNA is TGCAGCGTTGGACAGGTGCTGGGTGAGCAGTTCTTC. The encoded protein is CSVGQVLGEQFF.